The T cell receptor beta chain under discussion was sequenced for a study of CXCR3-negative and CXCR3-positive naive CD8 T cells. Study-level findings and limits: Compared with CXCR3-negative naive cells, CXCR3-positive naive cells showed more hydrophobic TRB CDR3s.

Worth noting for this clonotype: Its antigen is unknown.

Germline V gives CDR1 MGHRA, CDR2 YSYEKL. The CDR3 extends over 15 amino acids. UMI labels and 5' RACE were used to prepare the TRB cDNA libraries. TCRdb re-called the 5' RACE reads; every CDR3 protein appears as one record, without DNA. Listed are over 50,000 distinct CDR3 sequences; approximately 0.74% falls within the top ten. The gene calls are TRBV4-1 and TRBJ1-2. This sequence originates from a human donor in good health. Some clones in this sample may be carry-over from other donors' samples. Material: naive CXCR3+ CD8+ T cells from blood. Stated subset: CD45RO-CCR7+CD27+CD95- naive CD8+ T cells expressing CXCR3 (TNR3+). CDR3 in amino acids: CASSQDPEGLGGYTF.